The 18 T cell receptor beta chains listed next were all sequenced from one sample in a study of cytomegalovirus exposure and HLA in healthy donors. Clones were sequenced by immunoSEQ multiplex PCR, and TCRdb holds only the in-frame ones, with some missing. The repertoire holds about 57,000 clones, with over 90% as singletons. The material sequenced was PBMCs. These receptors were obtained from a woman between 18 and 29 years old in good health and CMV-seronegative.

The V call is TRBV9, the J call TRBJ2-5; D possibly corresponds to TRBD2 (6 bases). Trimming stripped 0 bases from V and 3 bases from J, with 12 bases between. The CDR3 is made up of 15 amino acids. Germline lookup yields CDR1 SGDLS and CDR2 YYNGEE. The CDR3 sequence: CASSVDGGGEETQYF. The CDR3, as DNA: TGTGCCAGCAGCGTAGACGGGGGTGGGGAAGAGACCCAGTACTTC. Together with reference TRBV9 and TRBJ2-5, the CDR3 gives the full variable domain: DSGVTQTPKHLITATGQRVTLRCSPRSGDLSVYWYQQSLDQGLQFLIQYYNGEERAKGNILERFSAQQFPDLHSELNLSSLELGDSALYFCASSVDGGGEETQYFGPGTRLLVL.

J is TRBJ2-1 and V is TRBV13; 7 nucleotides line up with TRBD2. The germline gives CDR1 PRHDT, CDR2 FYEKMQ (reference sequence). CDR3 length: 15 amino acids. Trimming took 5 bases from V and 6 from J; bases not matched to a gene: 10. Here the CDR3 DNA reads TGTGCCAGCAGCCGGAGGACTAGAATGCCCAATGAGCAGTTCTTC. Translated, it gives CASSRRTRMPNEQFF.

This clone occurred once. The chain couples TRBV13 to TRBJ2-3; the D gene is possibly TRBD2 (6 bases). This CDR3 spans 15 amino acids. V was pared by 6 bases and J by 6 bases, with 19 bases between. Germline V gene data show CDR1 as PRHDT and CDR2 as FYEKMQ (reference sequence). CDR3 sequence (DNA): TGTGCCAGCAGGGGGGGACCCCCGAGATTGGATACGCAGTATTTT. Translation: CASRGGPPRLDTQYF.

This clone was seen more than once but under ten times. This CDR3 reads CASSEGLSFSYEQYF. The DNA for the CDR3 is TGTGCCAGCAGTGAGGGCCTTTCCTTCTCCTACGAGCAGTACTTC. The rearrangement links TRBV25-1 to TRBJ2-7; D ambiguous. The CDR3 contains 15 residues. V lost 3 bases, J lost 0 bases, and 12 bases lay in between. Germline assignment: CDR1 MGHDK and CDR2 SYGVNS.

The chain uses TRBV7-2 and TRBJ1-2; TRBD1 aligns across 7 bases. Germline V gene data show CDR1 as SGHTA and CDR2 as FQGNSA. The CDR3 is 15 residues long. The ends lost 5 bases at V and 5 bases at J; junction bases unmatched: 11. This chain's CDR3 is CASSLGTARLYGYTF. For the CDR3, the DNA is TGTGCCAGCAGCCTGGGGACAGCTAGATTGTATGGCTACACCTTC.

The rearrangement uses TRBV4-3 and TRBJ2-2; 7 bases are a match to TRBD1. This CDR3 has 16 residues. Germline assignment: CDR1 LGHNA and CDR2 YSLEER. V lost 1 base and J lost 4; bases outside the gene matches: 6. CDR3 sequence (DNA): TGCGCCAGCAGCCAAGGGCAACAGGGGTTCACCGGGGAGCTGTTTTTT. It specifies CASSQGQQGFTGELFF.

The chain combines TRBV4-3 with TRBJ2-3, with 7 nucleotides matching TRBD2. CDR3 length equals 20 residues. In germline, CDR1 is LGHNA, CDR2 YSLEER. V shed 0 bases, J shed 2 bases, and the junction held 17 bases outside the gene matches. The CDR3 loop is CASSQEAIRSLAAPTDTQYF. The CDR3 coding sequence is TGCGCCAGCAGCCAAGAAGCAATACGCTCGCTAGCGGCTCCCACAGATACGCAGTATTTT.

The V call is TRBV6-1, the J call TRBJ2-3, with D possibly TRBD2 on 6 matching bases. The CDR3 is 13 amino acids. V shed 3 bases and J shed 9 bases, with 13 bases lying between them. The V gene's germline CDR1 is MNHNS and CDR2 SASEGT. The CDR3 DNA is TGTGCCAGCAGTGATACAACGGGGGTGACGCAGTATTTT. This sequence encodes CASSDTTGVTQYF.

The chain employs TRBV5-6 and TRBJ1-1; 8 bases fit TRBD1. Germline CDR1 is SGHDT and CDR2 is YYEEEE. This CDR3 is built from 14 residues. V was clipped by 1 base and J by 4 bases; unmatched bases: 3. The CDR3 DNA is TGTGCCAGCAGCTTGACAGGGGGTTCCACTGAAGCTTTCTTT. This codes for CASSLTGGSTEAFF.

V gene TRBV7-9 combines with J gene TRBJ1-2; D gene unclear. The CDR3 is 17 amino acids. Per germline, CDR1 SEHNR and CDR2 FQNEAQ (reference sequence). Trimming shortened V by 3 bases and J by 0 bases, and 17 bases separated the two germline ends. The CDR3: CASSFSSLGETNYGYTF. As DNA, the CDR3 is TGTGCCAGCAGCTTCTCATCCCTCGGGGAAACTAACTATGGCTACACCTTC.

V and J are TRBV7-3 and TRBJ2-3; 8 nucleotides agree with TRBD2. This CDR3 has 12 amino acids. CDR1 and CDR2 from the germline V gene are SGHTA and FQGTGA. J was trimmed by 5 bases and V by 5 bases; bases with no gene match: 0. CDR3 sequence reads: CASSRGGDTQYF. In nucleotides, the CDR3 is TGTGCCAGCAGCCGGGGGGGAGATACGCAGTATTTT. The complete variable domain, with remaining parts taken from reference TRBV7-3 and TRBJ2-3, reads GAGVSQTPSNKVTEKGKYVELRCDPISGHTALYWYRQSLGQGPEFLIYFQGTGAADDSGLPNDRFFAVRPEGSVSTLKIQRTERGDSAVYLCASSRGGDTQYFGPGTRLTVL.

The chain combines TRBV7-9 with TRBJ1-1; D is uncertain. The CDR3 runs to 15 residues. V lost 1 base and J lost 2, with 11 bases in between. CDR1 and CDR2 (germline): SEHNR, FQNEAQ (reference sequence). The CDR3 sequence is CASSLEGRFNTEAFF. Written as DNA, the CDR3 is TGTGCCAGCAGCTTAGAAGGCAGGTTTAACACTGAAGCTTTCTTT.

Written as DNA, the CDR3 is TGTGCCAGCAGGGTCAACAGGGGCTACGAGCAGTACTTC. Its protein product is CASRVNRGYEQYF. The chain couples TRBV6-6 to TRBJ2-7; 7 bases map to TRBD1. The CDR3 spans 13 residues. Unmatched junction bases numbered 5, after V lost 6 bases and J lost 3 bases. Germline CDR1 is MNHNY and CDR2 is SVGAGI (reference sequence).

The CDR3 DNA follows: TGCGCCAGCAGCTATGAGTCCGCCAGGAGAGGGGAGACCCAGTACTTC. It translates to CASSYESARRGETQYF. V gene TRBV5-1 combines with J gene TRBJ2-5; perhaps TRBD2 as D (5 bases). The CDR3 extends over 16 amino acids. Germline CDR1 SGHRS, CDR2 YFSETQ. The V gene lost 3 bases and the J gene lost 5 bases, with 20 bases spanning the gap.

In this sample, this clone turned up once. The V gene is TRBV7-3, the J gene TRBJ2-2; the D gene is possibly TRBD2 (5 bases). Germline values: CDR1 SGHTA, CDR2 FQGTGA. The V and J ends lost 0 bases and 6 bases respectively, with 14 bases between them. The CDR3 spans 16 residues. The CDR3 loop reads CASSLTGQNSAGELFF. The CDR3 bases are TGTGCCAGCAGCTTAACAGGGCAGAATAGCGCCGGGGAGCTGTTTTTT.

The chain recombines TRBV4-2 with TRBJ2-7, with a weak D call TRBD2 (5 bases). V was cut by 0 bases and J by 6 bases, with 12 bases left in between. The CDR3 is made up of 14 amino acids. The germline CDR1 and CDR2 sequences are LGHNA and YNFKEQ. The CDR3: CASSQERGFGEQYF. CDR3 in DNA: TGTGCCAGCAGCCAAGAGAGAGGGTTTGGCGAGCAGTACTTC.

This clone has just one count. The genes are TRBV19 and TRBJ1-5; tentatively, D is TRBD1 (6 bases). Between the trimmed V and J ends, which lost 6 bases and 5 bases, there was a span of 23 bases. Germline V gene data show CDR1 as LNHDA and CDR2 as SQIVND (reference sequence). CDR3 length equals 17 residues. The CDR3 spells CASRKLNRVGGDQPQHF. In DNA, the CDR3 is TGTGCCAGTAGGAAACTTAACAGGGTAGGTGGCGATCAGCCCCAGCATTTT.

The chain has TRBV5-1 and TRBJ2-7; 10 bases agree with TRBD1. J gave up 4 bases and V 4 bases, and 5 bases lay outside the gene matches. In germline, CDR1 is SGHRS, CDR2 YFSETQ. The length of the CDR3 is 14 residues. The CDR3 here is CASSPGTGVYEQYF. The CDR3 region has the DNA TGCGCCAGCAGCCCCGGGACAGGGGTGTACGAGCAGTACTTC.